This T cell receptor beta chain was obtained from a study of cytomegalovirus exposure and HLA in healthy donors. General study findings and limits: The authors enumerated 150 to 200 TCR beta chains as linked to cytomegalovirus. According to reports, the classifier identified cytomegalovirus status with high specificity and sensitivity. It was found in a later analysis that first-cohort TCR clusters tended to co-occur in the 90 to 150 validation repertoires.

Trimming pared 0 bases from V and 5 bases from J, leaving 8 bases between. CDR1 is SGDLS and CDR2 is YYNGEE in the germline V gene. CDR3 length: 14 residues. The donors belonged to the approximately 120-subject validation cohort, separate from the roughly 700-subject first cohort. The assay was immunoSEQ multiplex PCR, and TCRdb's table has in-frame clones only and misses some. The sample yields 97,000 or so clones, 70% to 90% seen once. Remarks on this clone: Its antigen is currently unknown.

V gene TRBV9 combines with J gene TRBJ2-2; possible D gene TRBD2, 5 bases. Specimen: PBMCs. The sequence was collected from a woman in her 30s in good health and CMV-seronegative. The CDR3 DNA reads as TGTGCCAGCAGCGTAGTGTCGGGAACCGGGGAGCTGTTTTTT. The encoded protein is CASSVVSGTGELFF.